Listed below are T cell receptor beta chains from one sample, sequenced in a study of T cell responses to AZD1222 COVID-19 vaccine. Using immunoSEQ multiplex PCR, the repertoire was profiled, and TCRdb retains in-frame clones only, with some absent. The table lists 55,000 to 65,000 clones, about 74% of them singletons. The material was peripheral blood, obtained 28 days after the second AZD1222 dose. These receptors were taken from an adult who received the AZD1222 COVID-19 vaccine. The CDR3 runs from the conserved cysteine through the conserved F or W. A D gene is named only where the DNA matches it firmly. The size entry is marked missing in some rows and otherwise reads once, few, many or a size class.

J gene,V gene,D gene,clone size,CDR3 DNA,CDR3 protein
TRBJ1-1,TRBV7-2,TRBD1,-,TGTGCCAGCAGGCGGCAGGGGGATGAAGCTTTCTTT,CASRRQGDEAFF
TRBJ1-3,TRBV6-5,-,-,TGTGCCAGCAGCGAGCCCTACACCTCTGGAAACACCATATATTTT,CASSEPYTSGNTIYF
TRBJ2-1,TRBV7-8,TRBD2,-,TGTGCCAGCAGTCGGCGGGGGGGCTTCAACAATGAGCAGTTCTTC,CASSRRGGFNNEQFF
TRBJ1-5,TRBV27,-,-,TGTGCCAGCAGTTTAGGGGGAGGGCCCCAGCATTTT,CASSLGGGPQHF
TRBJ1-1,TRBV18,-,-,TGTGCCAGCTCACCACAAATGGGACTTAACACTGAAGCTTTCTTT,CASSPQMGLNTEAFF
TRBJ1-1,TRBV5-4,-,-,TGTGCCAGCAGCTGGGATGAAAGGACTGAAGCTTTCTTT,CASSWDERTEAFF
TRBJ1-4,TRBV5-6,-,-,TGTGCCAGCAGCTTGGCAGGGCCCTCGGGAAAACTGTTTTTT,CASSLAGPSGKLFF
TRBJ1-4,TRBV11-2,TRBD1,-,TGTGCCAGCAGCCGGACAGGGAAAGGGAATGAAAAACTGTTTTTT,CASSRTGKGNEKLFF
TRBJ2-5,TRBV3-1/TRBV3-2,TRBD2,-,TGTGCCAGCAGCACATACGGCCTAGCGGGGAAAGAGACCCAGTACTTC,CASSTYGLAGKETQYF
TRBJ2-1,TRBV9,TRBD2,-,TGTGCCAGCAGCTCTGCGGGACTAGGCCCCACGGGCCCCCAGTTCTTC,CASSSAGLGPTGPQFF
TRBJ2-5,TRBV28,-,-,TGTGCCAGCAGTGAAACGGATTGGGGAGAGACCCAGTACTTC,CASSETDWGETQYF
TRBJ2-5,TRBV3-1/TRBV3-2,TRBD2,few,TGTGCCAGCAGCCAAGTCCGCACTAGCGGGCGCCAAGAGACCCAGTACTTC,CASSQVRTSGRQETQYF
TRBJ2-1,TRBV7-9,-,-,TGTGCCAGCAGCTTAAGAATGGAGCAGTTCTTC,CASSLRMEQFF